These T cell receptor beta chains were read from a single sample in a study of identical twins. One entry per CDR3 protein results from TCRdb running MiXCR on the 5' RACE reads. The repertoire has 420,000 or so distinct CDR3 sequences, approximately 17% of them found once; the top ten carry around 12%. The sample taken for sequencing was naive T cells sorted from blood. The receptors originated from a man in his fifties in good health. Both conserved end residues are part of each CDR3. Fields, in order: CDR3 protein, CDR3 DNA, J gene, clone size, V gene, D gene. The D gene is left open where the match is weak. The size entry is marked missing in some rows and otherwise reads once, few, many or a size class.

CDR3 protein: CASSLVGTGLYEQYF; CDR3 DNA: TGTGCCAGCAGTTTAGTAGGGACAGGGCTTTACGAGCAGTACTTC; J gene: TRBJ2-7; clone size: many; V gene: TRBV28; D gene: TRBD1
CDR3 protein: CSARDSFNEQFF; CDR3 DNA: TGCAGTGCCCGGGACTCCTTCAATGAGCAGTTCTTC; J gene: TRBJ2-1; clone size: NA; V gene: TRBV20-1; D gene: NA
CDR3 protein: CASSPGTSASSYNEQFF; CDR3 DNA: TGTGCCAGCAGTCCCGGGACTAGCGCCAGCTCCTACAATGAGCAGTTCTTC; J gene: TRBJ2-1; clone size: few; V gene: TRBV6-1; D gene: TRBD2
CDR3 protein: CASSQWLTSNTGELFF; CDR3 DNA: TGTGCCAGCAGCCAATGGTTGACATCGAACACCGGGGAGCTGTTTTTT; J gene: TRBJ2-2; clone size: NA; V gene: TRBV14; D gene: NA
CDR3 protein: CATSDRRIAGDTDTQYF; CDR3 DNA: TGTGCCACCAGTGATCGCCGAATAGCGGGAGACACAGATACGCAGTATTTT; J gene: TRBJ2-3; clone size: few; V gene: TRBV24-1; D gene: TRBD2
CDR3 protein: CSAPLAGVWNEQYF; CDR3 DNA: TGCAGTGCGCCACTAGCGGGAGTCTGGAACGAGCAGTACTTC; J gene: TRBJ2-7; clone size: NA; V gene: TRBV20-1; D gene: TRBD2
CDR3 protein: CASSIIGGSDEQFF; CDR3 DNA: TGTGCCAGCAGTATTATAGGCGGTAGCGATGAGCAGTTCTTC; J gene: TRBJ2-1; clone size: NA; V gene: TRBV6-2/TRBV6-3; D gene: NA
CDR3 protein: CASLRGNTGELFF; CDR3 DNA: TGTGCCAGCTTGCGGGGGAACACCGGGGAGCTGTTTTTT; J gene: TRBJ2-2; clone size: NA; V gene: TRBV18; D gene: NA
CDR3 protein: CASSLVTGGFEQYF; CDR3 DNA: TGTGCCAGCAGCTTGGTTACGGGGGGATTCGAGCAGTACTTC; J gene: TRBJ2-7; clone size: NA; V gene: TRBV5-5; D gene: TRBD2
CDR3 protein: CTSSQDVIQPQHF; CDR3 DNA: TGCACCAGCAGCCAAGATGTTATCCAGCCCCAGCATTTT; J gene: TRBJ1-5; clone size: many; V gene: TRBV1; D gene: NA
CDR3 protein: CASSPVLAGLSSYNEQFF; CDR3 DNA: TGTGCCAGCAGCCCTGTGCTAGCGGGTTTGAGCTCCTACAATGAGCAGTTCTTC; J gene: TRBJ2-1; clone size: NA; V gene: TRBV9; D gene: TRBD2
CDR3 protein: CASSFTATNIQYF; CDR3 DNA: TGTGCCAGCAGCTTCACAGCAACAAACATTCAGTACTTC; J gene: TRBJ2-4; clone size: NA; V gene: TRBV7-2; D gene: NA
CDR3 protein: CASSLVWDSEAFF; CDR3 DNA: TGCGCCAGCAGCTTGGTTTGGGACAGCGAAGCTTTCTTT; J gene: TRBJ1-1; clone size: many; V gene: TRBV5-1; D gene: TRBD1
CDR3 protein: CASSRPVDYEQYF; CDR3 DNA: TGTGCCAGCAGTCGCCCGGTGGACTACGAGCAGTACTTC; J gene: TRBJ2-7; clone size: few; V gene: TRBV6-1; D gene: NA
CDR3 protein: CASSVAAGSYEQYF; CDR3 DNA: TGTGCCAGCAGCGTAGCAGCGGGGTCCTACGAGCAGTACTTC; J gene: TRBJ2-7; clone size: NA; V gene: TRBV9; D gene: TRBD2
CDR3 protein: CAISAGAQETQYF; CDR3 DNA: TGTGCCATCAGTGCCGGGGCTCAAGAGACCCAGTACTTC; J gene: TRBJ2-5; clone size: NA; V gene: TRBV10-3; D gene: NA
CDR3 protein: CASSSRALDNEQFF; CDR3 DNA: TGTGCCAGCAGTTCCCGTGCCTTGGACAATGAGCAGTTCTTC; J gene: TRBJ2-1; clone size: many; V gene: TRBV6-5; D gene: NA
CDR3 protein: CASSPQTGGAGELFF; CDR3 DNA: TGTGCCAGCAGTCCGCAGACTGGGGGGGCCGGGGAGCTGTTTTTT; J gene: TRBJ2-2; clone size: NA; V gene: TRBV12-3/TRBV12-4; D gene: TRBD2
CDR3 protein: CASSRGQGVFETQYF; CDR3 DNA: TGTGCCAGCAGCCGTGGACAGGGCGTCTTTGAGACCCAGTACTTC; J gene: TRBJ2-5; clone size: few; V gene: TRBV14; D gene: TRBD1
CDR3 protein: CASSRGQGGETQYF; CDR3 DNA: TGTGCCAGCAGTCGCGGACAGGGAGGAGAGACCCAGTACTTC; J gene: TRBJ2-5; clone size: many; V gene: TRBV28; D gene: TRBD1
CDR3 protein: CASSSLGRVEFF; CDR3 DNA: TGTGCCAGCAGTTCCCTGGGACGCGTGGAGTTCTTC; J gene: TRBJ2-1; clone size: NA; V gene: TRBV6-5; D gene: NA
CDR3 protein: CASRASGNSPLHF; CDR3 DNA: TGCGCCAGCAGGGCTTCGGGGAATTCACCCCTCCACTTT; J gene: TRBJ1-6; clone size: few; V gene: TRBV5-1; D gene: NA
CDR3 protein: CASRLTVNTGELFF; CDR3 DNA: TGTGCCAGTAGACTGACAGTGAACACCGGGGAGCTGTTTTTT; J gene: TRBJ2-2; clone size: NA; V gene: TRBV19; D gene: NA
CDR3 protein: CASSQASGIPYNEQFF; CDR3 DNA: TGTGCCAGCAGCCAAGCTAGCGGGATCCCCTACAATGAGCAGTTCTTC; J gene: TRBJ2-1; clone size: NA; V gene: TRBV4-2; D gene: TRBD2
CDR3 protein: CASSKVGETGRSEKLFF; CDR3 DNA: TGTGCCAGCAGCAAAGTTGGGGAGACAGGGCGGAGTGAAAAACTGTTTTTT; J gene: TRBJ1-4; clone size: NA; V gene: TRBV21-1; D gene: NA
CDR3 protein: CASSLAGQGGIQYF; CDR3 DNA: TGTGCCAGCAGCTTAGCGGGACAGGGGGGCATTCAGTACTTC; J gene: TRBJ2-4; clone size: NA; V gene: TRBV7-2; D gene: TRBD1
CDR3 protein: CASRILRTIGSSYNEQFF; CDR3 DNA: TGTGCCAGCAGGATCCTAAGGACCATTGGAAGCTCCTACAATGAGCAGTTCTTC; J gene: TRBJ2-1; clone size: NA; V gene: TRBV21-1; D gene: NA
CDR3 protein: CASRSNRGDTQYF; CDR3 DNA: TGTGCCAGCAGGAGTAACAGGGGAGATACGCAGTATTTT; J gene: TRBJ2-3; clone size: NA; V gene: TRBV6-2/TRBV6-3; D gene: TRBD1
CDR3 protein: CASSWLGTSGTYDEQYF; CDR3 DNA: TGTGCCAGCAGTTGGCTTGGGACTAGCGGGACATACGACGAGCAGTACTTC; J gene: TRBJ2-7; clone size: NA; V gene: TRBV28; D gene: TRBD2
CDR3 protein: CSARPGTQETQYF; CDR3 DNA: TGCAGTGCTAGGCCAGGGACCCAAGAGACCCAGTACTTC; J gene: TRBJ2-5; clone size: NA; V gene: TRBV20-1; D gene: NA
CDR3 protein: CASSDQGGGETQYF; CDR3 DNA: TGTGCCAGCAGTGATCAGGGAGGAGGAGAGACCCAGTACTTC; J gene: TRBJ2-5; clone size: NA; V gene: TRBV2; D gene: NA
CDR3 protein: CSARGEERLLSSYNEQFF; CDR3 DNA: TGCAGTGCTAGAGGGGAAGAGCGATTGCTAAGCTCCTACAATGAGCAGTTCTTC; J gene: TRBJ2-1; clone size: many; V gene: TRBV20-1; D gene: NA
CDR3 protein: CASSLAGALNTEAFF; CDR3 DNA: TGTGCCAGCAGCTTAGCGGGGGCACTGAACACTGAAGCTTTCTTT; J gene: TRBJ1-1; clone size: NA; V gene: TRBV7-9; D gene: NA
CDR3 protein: CAWSVKPGQETQYF; CDR3 DNA: TGTGCCTGGAGTGTAAAGCCAGGACAAGAGACCCAGTACTTC; J gene: TRBJ2-5; clone size: NA; V gene: TRBV30; D gene: NA
CDR3 protein: CASKLTGYEQYF; CDR3 DNA: TGTGCCAGCAAACTGACAGGGTACGAGCAGTACTTC; J gene: TRBJ2-7; clone size: NA; V gene: TRBV12-3/TRBV12-4; D gene: TRBD1
CDR3 protein: CAISESSESGANVLTF; CDR3 DNA: TGTGCCATCAGTGAGTCGTCTGAGTCTGGGGCCAACGTCCTGACTTTC; J gene: TRBJ2-6; clone size: few; V gene: TRBV10-3; D gene: NA
CDR3 protein: CSVGLGPYEQYF; CDR3 DNA: TGCAGCGTCGGATTAGGGCCCTACGAGCAGTACTTC; J gene: TRBJ2-7; clone size: NA; V gene: TRBV29-1; D gene: NA
CDR3 protein: CASSRTKRRASSYEQYF; CDR3 DNA: TGTGCCAGCAGTCGCACTAAAAGGCGGGCGAGCTCCTACGAGCAGTACTTC; J gene: TRBJ2-7; clone size: few; V gene: TRBV6-1; D gene: NA
CDR3 protein: CSAREAAGEQYF; CDR3 DNA: TGCAGTGCTAGAGAGGCAGCGGGTGAGCAGTACTTC; J gene: TRBJ2-7; clone size: few; V gene: TRBV20-1; D gene: NA
CDR3 protein: CASSQGTVEQFF; CDR3 DNA: TGCGCCAGCAGCCAGGGGACAGTAGAGCAGTTCTTC; J gene: TRBJ2-1; clone size: few; V gene: TRBV4-3; D gene: TRBD1
CDR3 protein: CASSSGEGPQHF; CDR3 DNA: TGCGCCAGCAGCTCGGGTGAGGGCCCCCAGCATTTT; J gene: TRBJ1-5; clone size: many; V gene: TRBV5-1; D gene: NA
CDR3 protein: CASSFSQGNEKLFF; CDR3 DNA: TGTGCCAGCAGCTTTTCGCAGGGGAATGAAAAACTGTTTTTT; J gene: TRBJ1-4; clone size: few; V gene: TRBV7-9; D gene: NA
CDR3 protein: CASSRQDFQETQYF; CDR3 DNA: TGTGCCAGCAGCCGACAGGACTTCCAAGAGACCCAGTACTTC; J gene: TRBJ2-5; clone size: NA; V gene: TRBV11-1; D gene: NA
CDR3 protein: CASSLRGVNEQFF; CDR3 DNA: TGTGCCAGCAGCTTAAGGGGGGTCAATGAGCAGTTCTTC; J gene: TRBJ2-1; clone size: NA; V gene: TRBV7-2; D gene: NA
CDR3 protein: CSVEVQGHYEQYF; CDR3 DNA: TGCAGCGTTGAAGTACAGGGCCACTACGAGCAGTACTTC; J gene: TRBJ2-7; clone size: many; V gene: TRBV29-1; D gene: NA
CDR3 protein: CASSYHGGSSTDTQYF; CDR3 DNA: TGCGCCAGCAGCTACCATGGCGGGAGTAGCACAGATACGCAGTATTTT; J gene: TRBJ2-3; clone size: NA; V gene: TRBV5-1; D gene: TRBD2
CDR3 protein: CATSRDPELPYF; CDR3 DNA: TGTGCCACCAGCAGAGATCCCGAGCTCCCGTACTTC; J gene: TRBJ2-5; clone size: many; V gene: TRBV15; D gene: NA
CDR3 protein: CSARGRYEQYF; CDR3 DNA: TGCAGTGCTAGAGGCCGATACGAGCAGTACTTC; J gene: TRBJ2-7; clone size: NA; V gene: TRBV20-1; D gene: NA
CDR3 protein: CASSVLGAKNIQYF; CDR3 DNA: TGTGCCAGCAGCGTTCTAGGGGCCAAAAACATTCAGTACTTC; J gene: TRBJ2-4; clone size: NA; V gene: TRBV5-6; D gene: NA
CDR3 protein: CASSGTLFEKLFF; CDR3 DNA: TGTGCCAGCAGCGGGACTTTGTTTGAAAAACTGTTTTTT; J gene: TRBJ1-4; clone size: NA; V gene: TRBV2; D gene: NA
CDR3 protein: CASSYTDKRQETQYF; CDR3 DNA: TGTGCCAGCAGTTACACCGACAAACGTCAAGAGACCCAGTACTTC; J gene: TRBJ2-5; clone size: NA; V gene: TRBV6-2/TRBV6-3; D gene: NA
CDR3 protein: CASSSVDRVNGYTF; CDR3 DNA: TGTGCCAGCAGTTCCGTGGACAGGGTTAATGGCTACACCTTC; J gene: TRBJ1-2; clone size: few; V gene: TRBV28; D gene: TRBD1
CDR3 protein: CASSLTPEGGFIDEQFF; CDR3 DNA: TGTGCCAGCAGTTTAACCCCTGAGGGGGGCTTCATCGATGAGCAGTTCTTC; J gene: TRBJ2-1; clone size: NA; V gene: TRBV27; D gene: NA
CDR3 protein: CSATEDYQTGELFF; CDR3 DNA: TGCAGTGCGACCGAGGACTACCAGACCGGGGAGCTGTTTTTT; J gene: TRBJ2-2; clone size: NA; V gene: TRBV20-1; D gene: NA